The clone carrying this TCR beta chain was detected only a few times. Primers used in a second PCR of roughly 6 to 11 cycles were a sample-barcoded 5' primer and a J-beta primer mix. TCRdb passed the 5' RACE reads through MiXCR, listing each CDR3 protein once. The sample carries about 1.5 million distinct CDR3 sequences, 42% recorded once. This CDR3 contains 13 residues. V was shortened by 8 bases and J by 4 bases, with 12 bases between the two germline ends. Germline assignment: CDR1 MNHEY and CDR2 SMNVEV (reference sequence). The sample belongs to a study of blood T cells in healthy people across ages.

The sequence was obtained from a woman aged 18-29 years in good health. The sequencing sample was made of blood. V gene TRBV27 combines with J gene TRBJ1-5; D not certain. The CDR3 bases are TGTGCCAGCGCTCCAGGTATTAATCAGCCCCAGCATTTT. This translates into CASAPGINQPQHF.